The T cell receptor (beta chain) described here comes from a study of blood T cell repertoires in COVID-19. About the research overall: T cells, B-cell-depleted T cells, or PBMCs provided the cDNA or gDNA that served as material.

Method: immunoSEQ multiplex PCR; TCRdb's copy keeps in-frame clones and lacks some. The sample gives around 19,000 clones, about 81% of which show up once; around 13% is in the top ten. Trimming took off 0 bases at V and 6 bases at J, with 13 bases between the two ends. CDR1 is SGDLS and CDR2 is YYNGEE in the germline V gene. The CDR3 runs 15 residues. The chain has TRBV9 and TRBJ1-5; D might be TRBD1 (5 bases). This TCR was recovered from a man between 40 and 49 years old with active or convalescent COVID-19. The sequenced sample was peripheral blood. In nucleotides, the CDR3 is TGTGCCAGCAGCGTAGGGTCAGGGCCGGGTCAGCCCCAGCATTTT. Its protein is CASSVGSGPGQPQHF.